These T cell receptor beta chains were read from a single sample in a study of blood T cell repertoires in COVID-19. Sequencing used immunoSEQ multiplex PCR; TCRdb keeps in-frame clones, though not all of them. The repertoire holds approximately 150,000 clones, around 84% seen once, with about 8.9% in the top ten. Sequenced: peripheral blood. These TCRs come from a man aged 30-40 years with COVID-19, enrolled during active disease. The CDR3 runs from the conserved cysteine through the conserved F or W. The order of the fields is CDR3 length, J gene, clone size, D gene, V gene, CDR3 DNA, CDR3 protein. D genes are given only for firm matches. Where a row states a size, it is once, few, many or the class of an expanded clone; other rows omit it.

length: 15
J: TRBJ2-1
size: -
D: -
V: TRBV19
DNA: TGTGCCAGTAGTATAGCCGCCTCGGGTTACAATGAGCAGTTCTTC
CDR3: CASSIAASGYNEQFF

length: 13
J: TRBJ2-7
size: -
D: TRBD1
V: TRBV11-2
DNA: TGTGCCAGCAGCTTCGGGACAGCCTACGAGCAGTACTTC
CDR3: CASSFGTAYEQYF

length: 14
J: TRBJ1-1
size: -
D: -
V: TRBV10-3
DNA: TGTGCCATCAGAAGAACAGAAATGAACACTGAAGCTTTCTTT
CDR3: CAIRRTEMNTEAFF

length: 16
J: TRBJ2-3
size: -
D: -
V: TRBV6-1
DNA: TGTGCCAGCAGTGAATTCTTAGAAGGGGGCACAGATACGCAGTATTTT
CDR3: CASSEFLEGGTDTQYF

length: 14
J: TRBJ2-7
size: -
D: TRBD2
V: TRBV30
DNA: TGTGCCTGGTCCTTACGGGGGGGGTTCTACGAGCAGTACTTC
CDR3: CAWSLRGGFYEQYF

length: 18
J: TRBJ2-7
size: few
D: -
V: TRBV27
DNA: TGTGCCAGCAGCCCTTCTCTGATTCGGGACGGGGTAGGGAGGAAGCAGTACTTC
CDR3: CASSPSLIRDGVGRKQYF

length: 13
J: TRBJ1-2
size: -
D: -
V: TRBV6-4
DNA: TGTGCCACCCAGGGCCCACCTAACTATGGCTACACCTTC
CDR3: CATQGPPNYGYTF

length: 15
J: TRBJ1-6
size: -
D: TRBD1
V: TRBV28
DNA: TGTGCCAGCAGTCCCTCGGACAGGGGGCACTCACCCCTCCACTTT
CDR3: CASSPSDRGHSPLHF

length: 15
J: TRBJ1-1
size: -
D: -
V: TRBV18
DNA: TGTGCCAGCTCACCACGGGCGGGGGAGAACACTGAAGCTTTCTTT
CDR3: CASSPRAGENTEAFF

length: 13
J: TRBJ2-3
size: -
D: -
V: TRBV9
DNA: TGTGCCAGCAGCGTAGAGGAGGCAGATACGCAGTATTTT
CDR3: CASSVEEADTQYF

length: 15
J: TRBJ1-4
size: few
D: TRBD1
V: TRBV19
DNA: TGTGCCAGTACCGATTTTGGGACAGTGAATGAAAAACTGTTTTTT
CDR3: CASTDFGTVNEKLFF

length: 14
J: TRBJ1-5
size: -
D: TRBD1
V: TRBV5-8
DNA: TGTGCCAGCAGCTTAGACAGGGTGGTACAGCCCCAGCATTTT
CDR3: CASSLDRVVQPQHF

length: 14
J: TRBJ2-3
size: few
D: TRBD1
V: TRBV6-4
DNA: TGTGCCAGCAGTGGGGACAGGGAGGCAGATACGCAGTATTTT
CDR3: CASSGDREADTQYF

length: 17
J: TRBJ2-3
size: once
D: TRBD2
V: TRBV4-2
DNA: TGTGCCAGCAGCCAATCGAGACTAGCGAGGGGCACAGATACGCAGTATTTT
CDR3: CASSQSRLARGTDTQYF

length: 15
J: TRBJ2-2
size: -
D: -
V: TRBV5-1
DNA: TGCGCCAGCAGTAGGTCCAGGGGAGAGTCCGGGGAGCTGTTTTTT
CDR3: CASSRSRGESGELFF

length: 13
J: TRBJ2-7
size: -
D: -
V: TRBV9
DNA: TGTGCCAGCAGCTCAGCGGCGTCCTACGAGCAGTACTTC
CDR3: CASSSAASYEQYF

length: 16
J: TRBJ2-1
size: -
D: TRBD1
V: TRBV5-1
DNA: TGCGCCAGCAGTACCGGGACAGGCGAACCCTACAATGAGCAGTTCTTC
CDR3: CASSTGTGEPYNEQFF

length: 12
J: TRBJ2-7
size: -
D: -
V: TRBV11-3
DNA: TGTGCCAGCAGCTTAGACGGGGGCGAGCAGTACTTC
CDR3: CASSLDGGEQYF

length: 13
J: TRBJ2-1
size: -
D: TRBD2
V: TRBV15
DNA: TGTGCCATTGGGACTAGCGGATTAAATGAGCAGTTCTTC
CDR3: CAIGTSGLNEQFF

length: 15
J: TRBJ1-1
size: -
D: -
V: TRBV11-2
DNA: TGTGCCAGCAGCTTAGGAGGGCGGGGGAGGACTGAAGCTTTCTTT
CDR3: CASSLGGRGRTEAFF

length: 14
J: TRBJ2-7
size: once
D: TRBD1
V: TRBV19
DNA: TGTGCCAGTAGTCCGTGGACAGGAAGCTACGAGCAGTACTTC
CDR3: CASSPWTGSYEQYF

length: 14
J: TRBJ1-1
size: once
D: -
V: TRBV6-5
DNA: TGTGCCAGCACCAGACTGAGACAGGTCCCTGAAGCTTTCTTT
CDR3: CASTRLRQVPEAFF

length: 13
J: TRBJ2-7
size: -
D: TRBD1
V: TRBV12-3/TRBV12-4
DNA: TGTGCCAGCAGGGGACAGGGACGGGACGAGCAGTACTTC
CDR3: CASRGQGRDEQYF

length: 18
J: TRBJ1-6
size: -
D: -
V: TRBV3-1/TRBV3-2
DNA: TGTGCCAGCAGCCAAGATCCCAGGATCAGAAGATATAATTCACCCCTCCACTTT
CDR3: CASSQDPRIRRYNSPLHF

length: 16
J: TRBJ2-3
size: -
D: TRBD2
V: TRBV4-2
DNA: TGTGCCAGCAGCCGGACTAGCGGGAGGAGCACAGATACGCAGTATTTT
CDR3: CASSRTSGRSTDTQYF

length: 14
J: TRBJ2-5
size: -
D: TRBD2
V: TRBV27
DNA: TGTGCCAGCAGTTTACTAGCGGGAGAAGAGACCCAGTACTTC
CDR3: CASSLLAGEETQYF

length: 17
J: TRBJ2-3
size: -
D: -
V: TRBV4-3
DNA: TGCGCCAGCAGCCAAGATGCAGGGCCCTCTAGCACAGATACGCAGTATTTT
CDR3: CASSQDAGPSSTDTQYF

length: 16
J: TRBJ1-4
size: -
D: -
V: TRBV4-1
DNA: TGCGCCAGCAGCCAAGAATACGGAGTTACGAATGAAAAACTGTTTTTT
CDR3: CASSQEYGVTNEKLFF

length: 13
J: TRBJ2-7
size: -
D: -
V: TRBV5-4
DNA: TGTGCCAGCAGCCCCTTTGATAGGGGCGAGCAGTACTTC
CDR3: CASSPFDRGEQYF

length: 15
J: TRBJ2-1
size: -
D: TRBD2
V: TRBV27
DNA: TGTGCCAGCAGTCGGACTAGCGGGAGGGGCAATGAGCAGTTCTTC
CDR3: CASSRTSGRGNEQFF

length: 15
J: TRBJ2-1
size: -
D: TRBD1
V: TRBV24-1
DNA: TGTGCCACCAGTGAGCACAGGGGGTTCAGCAATGAGCAGTTCTTC
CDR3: CATSEHRGFSNEQFF

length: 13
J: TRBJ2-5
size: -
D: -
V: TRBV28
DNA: TGTGCCAGCAGTTCGACAGCGGGCGAGACCCAGTACTTC
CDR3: CASSSTAGETQYF

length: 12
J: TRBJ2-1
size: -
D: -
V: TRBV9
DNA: TGTGCCAGCAGCGTGACTAACAATGAGCAGTTCTTC
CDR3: CASSVTNNEQFF

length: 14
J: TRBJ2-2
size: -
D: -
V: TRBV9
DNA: TGTGCCAGCAGCGTAGAAGGCCAGGGGCTGGAGCTGTTTTTT
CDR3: CASSVEGQGLELFF

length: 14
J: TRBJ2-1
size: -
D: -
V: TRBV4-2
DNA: TGTGCCAGCAGCCAAGACAGGTCCTACAATGAGCAGTTCTTC
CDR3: CASSQDRSYNEQFF

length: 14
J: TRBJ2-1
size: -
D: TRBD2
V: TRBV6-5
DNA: TGTGCCAGCACCCCTAGCGGTGCTTACAATGAGCAGTTCTTC
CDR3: CASTPSGAYNEQFF

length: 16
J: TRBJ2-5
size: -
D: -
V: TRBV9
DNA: TGTGCCAGCAGCGTAGCTTTGGACACCCACCAAGAGACCCAGTACTTC
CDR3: CASSVALDTHQETQYF